The TCR beta chain under discussion was sequenced for a study of blood T cell repertoires in COVID-19 (TCRdb year 2020). For the wider study: Samples covering the acute and convalescent phases of COVID-19 were provided by collaborators in the United States, Italy and Spain. The samples were drawn from the first 160 participants of the ongoing ImmuneRACE study and from over 950 subjects provided by 6 global collaborators. The material from the prospective study consisted of cDNA or gDNA derived from T cells, B-cell-depleted T cells, or PBMCs. The repertoires were released in a freely available public database meant as a resource for research on the immune response to SARS-CoV-2. Sample metadata almost always included a de-identified subject ID, COVID-19 status, age in years and sex. Deeply sampled blood TCRbeta repertoires from subjects exposed to, actively infected with, or recovered from COVID-19 were included in the dataset. Where available, HLA class I and class II types were taken from metadata supplied by the sample provider and were not determined by assay-based typing.

A remark on this clone: Its antigen has not been determined. The input lacks base qualities; no much larger clone sits a single base away.

The immunoSEQ Assay, a bias-controlled multiplex PCR, was used to amplify TCRbeta CDR3 regions from genomic DNA. Processing in the source paper ran as follows. The number of nucleated cells in each sample was estimated from the amplification of reference gene primers within the assay. Sequence reads were collapsed and filtered to measure the absolute abundance of every unique TCRbeta CDR3 rearrangement. For each sample, productive Simpson clonality was calculated by taking the square root of Simpson's diversity index across productive rearrangements. TCRdb re-hosts the immuneACCESS table, in-frame sequences only. Its copies lack some clones; in the studies checked, an unresolved V gene accounts for under half of them, and the cause for the rest is not known. V and J calls and clone size are copied from that table; D and trimming were computed from the DNA. The sample contains approximately 210,000 clones, under 90% of them found a single time. 3% to 4.5% of the sample is in the top ten clones.

The collaborating institutions used their own protocols to collect whole blood in K2EDTA tubes. For TCRbeta analysis, collaborators shipped samples in one of three forms: frozen whole blood, isolated PBMCs, or DNA extracted from either of those sample types. V lost 1 base and J lost 1 base; the stretch between them is 17 bases long. The CDR3 measures 19 amino acids from cysteine to phenylalanine. Only CDR3 DNA is held: 57 bases, read in frame from base 1. Reading the germline V gene gives CDR1 SGHTA and CDR2 FQGNSA. Study-level results and caveats: How much clinical and demographic metadata was included differed by source and by participant, and the metadata was provided uncurated.

Sequenced: peripheral blood. This receptor was identified in a woman of 80 years or more with acute or convalescent COVID-19. This sequence uses TRBV7-2 and TRBJ2-6; the D segment cannot be called with confidence. The CDR3 region: CASSLGLGLSGSGANVLTF. The DNA sequence follows: TGTGCCAGCAGCTTAGGCCTAGGTCTCTCCGGGTCTGGGGCCAACGTCCTGACTTTC.